One sample yielded the 15 T cell receptor beta chains listed below, sequenced in a study of T cell responses to AZD1222 COVID-19 vaccine. TCRdb's copy holds only in-frame clones and misses some; the assay was immunoSEQ multiplex PCR. The sample contains approximately 190,000 clones, approximately 95% of which appear only once. Specimen: peripheral blood, collected 28 days after the second AZD1222 dose. The receptors derive from an adult who received the AZD1222 COVID-19 vaccine.

CDR3 sequence reads: CASSVQGVSQSLHF. The CDR3 region has the DNA TGTGCCAGCAGCGTACAGGGAGTAAGTCAATCCCTCCACTTT. This chain joins TRBV9 and TRBJ1-6; maybe TRBD1 (5 bases). The CDR3 spans 14 residues. The germline V and J ends were trimmed by 1 base and 14 bases, with 16 bases remaining between them. Germline CDR1 is SGDLS and CDR2 is YYNGEE.

This clone occurred once. The rearrangement uses TRBV19 and TRBJ1-2; D is uncertain. The V gene's germline CDR1 is LNHDA and CDR2 SQIVND (reference sequence). This CDR3 contains 16 residues. With 4 bases removed from V and 2 bases from J, the gap between germline ends came to 17 bases. DNA for the CDR3: TGTGCCAGTAGTACCAATTCCCCTACAGACAACTATGGCTACACCTTC. Amino acids: CASSTNSPTDNYGYTF. Filled out from reference TRBV19 and TRBJ1-2, the complete variable domain reads DGGITQSPKYLFRKEGQNVTLSCEQNLNHDAMYWYRQDPGQGLRLIYYSQIVNDFQKGDIAEGYSVSREKKESFPLTVTSAQKNPTAFYLCASSTNSPTDNYGYTFGSGTRLTVV.

The chain recombines TRBV7-3 with TRBJ1-1; the match to TRBD1 covers 7 bases. The CDR3 spans 15 residues. J gave up 0 bases and V 5 bases, and 6 bases lay outside the gene matches. Germline V lookup: CDR1 SGHTA, CDR2 FQGTGA. CDR3 in amino acids: CASSRGQLLNTEAFF. In DNA, the CDR3 is TGTGCCAGCAGCCGGGGACAGCTATTGAACACTGAAGCTTTCTTT.

The rearrangement links TRBV11-2 to TRBJ2-1, with D unclear. V was pared by 0 bases and J by 7 bases, with 7 bases between. The CDR3 is 13 residues long. Looked up from germline, CDR1 is SGHAT and CDR2 is FQNNGV. CDR3 DNA sequence: TGTGCCAGCAGCTTAGAGCCTAGGAATGAGCAGTTCTTC. It specifies CASSLEPRNEQFF.

The chain carries TRBV9 and TRBJ2-4, with D hard to call. The CDR3 length is 13 residues. Germline V lookup: CDR1 SGDLS, CDR2 YYNGEE. V was trimmed by 0 bases and J by 2 bases, leaving 3 bases between them. In nucleotides, the CDR3 is TGTGCCAGCAGCGTAGACTCCAAAAACATTCAGTACTTC. Protein product: CASSVDSKNIQYF.

The gene calls are TRBV7-7 and TRBJ1-5, with D unresolved. CDR3 length: 16 amino acids. V lost 0 bases, J lost 6 bases, and 15 bases lay in between. CDR1 SSHAT and CDR2 FNYEAQ come from the germline V gene (reference sequence). The CDR3, as DNA: TGTGCCAGCAGCTTAGCGCTCCACAGAGGGAGTCAGCCCCAGCATTTT. Amino acid sequence: CASSLALHRGSQPQHF.

Only a few counts were recorded for this clone. The V and J genes are TRBV6-6 and TRBJ1-4, with D maybe TRBD1 (5 bases). The germline V gene has CDR1 MNHNY and CDR2 SVGAGI (reference sequence). Trimming pared 7 bases from V and 0 bases from J, leaving 15 bases between. The CDR3 covers 16 residues. CDR3 nucleotides: TGTGCCAGCATTCAAGCCGGGGGTGCAACTAATGAAAAACTGTTTTTT. As protein: CASIQAGGATNEKLFF.

V and J are TRBV4-1 and TRBJ1-1, with 8 bases identical to TRBD1. Germline V lookup: CDR1 MGHRA, CDR2 YSYEKL. The CDR3 spans 15 residues. The V gene end was trimmed by 4 bases and the J gene end by 3 bases; junction bases not matched to a gene: 7. CDR3 amino acids: CASSLSTGADTEAFF. The CDR3 DNA reads as TGCGCCAGCAGCCTATCGACAGGGGCGGACACTGAAGCTTTCTTT.

This rearrangement joins TRBV19 to TRBJ2-7; D is ambiguous. Germline loops: CDR1 LNHDA, CDR2 SQIVND (reference sequence). V was pared by 5 bases and J by 4 bases, with 18 bases between. This CDR3 spans 15 amino acids. CDR3 DNA sequence: TGTGCCAGTAGTCTGATCGCCGAGCCTCTATACGAGCAGTACTTC. Its translation: CASSLIAEPLYEQYF.

This rearrangement joins TRBV5-1 to TRBJ2-1; D is unresolved. Trimming shortened V by 0 bases and J by 7 bases, and 8 bases separated the two germline ends. CDR1 SGHRS and CDR2 YFSETQ come from the germline V gene. CDR3 length equals 13 residues. The CDR3 reads CASSLGRLNEQFF. The CDR3 DNA sequence: TGCGCCAGCAGCTTGGGCCGTTTAAATGAGCAGTTCTTC.

The chain couples TRBV6-5 to TRBJ2-7; TRBD1 aligns across 12 bases. The CDR3 spans 14 residues. CDR1 is MNHEY, CDR2 SVGAGI, per germline. V lost 7 bases and J lost 4; bases outside the gene matches: 5. CDR3 in DNA: TGTGCCAGCACCCTGGGACAGGGGGCATACGAGCAGTACTTC. Its translation: CASTLGQGAYEQYF.

The rearrangement joins TRBV14 to TRBJ1-3; D ambiguous. This CDR3 has 17 amino acids. V was trimmed by 2 bases and J by 0 bases, leaving 14 bases between them. Germline-derived CDR1 and CDR2 are SGHDN and FVKESK. The CDR3 region is CASSQTGWASSGNTIYF. The CDR3 DNA reads as TGTGCCAGCAGCCAAACCGGGTGGGCCAGCTCTGGAAACACCATATATTTT.

The rearrangement uses TRBV5-4 and TRBJ1-1; TRBD1 matches at 8 bases. Germline CDR1 SGHNT, CDR2 YYREEE (reference sequence). The CDR3 is 14 amino acids. The ends lost 4 bases at V and 0 bases at J; junction bases unmatched: 2. The CDR3 protein is CASSRDRLNTEAFF. The CDR3 DNA is TGTGCCAGCAGCCGGGACAGGTTGAACACTGAAGCTTTCTTT.

The chain links TRBV2 to TRBJ2-5; maybe TRBD1 (6 bases). Looked up from germline, CDR1 is SNHLY and CDR2 is FYNNEI. The CDR3 is made up of 15 amino acids. V was clipped by 6 bases and J by 0 bases, with 14 bases between them. DNA for the CDR3: TGTGCCAGCAGAAGGGACAACCTTTACCAAGAGACCCAGTACTTC. Its protein product is CASRRDNLYQETQYF. The full variable domain, its missing parts supplied by reference TRBV2 and TRBJ2-5, is EPEVTQTPSHQVTQMGQEVILRCVPISNHLYFYWYRQILGQKVEFLVSFYNNEISEKSEIFDDQFSVERPDGSNFTLKIRSTKLEDSAMYFCASRRDNLYQETQYFGPGTRLLVL.

The J gene is TRBJ2-5, the V gene TRBV25-1; a possible D gene is TRBD2 (6 bases). The CDR3 runs 14 residues. The V end was cut by 4 bases, the J end by 5 bases, with 14 bases between. Per the germline V gene, CDR1 is MGHDK and CDR2 is SYGVNS. Written as DNA, the CDR3 is TGTGCCAGCAGTGCGGGACTGTTCTCGGAGACCCAGTACTTC. It translates to CASSAGLFSETQYF.